This T cell receptor (beta chain) originates from a study of T cells expressing NK-cell markers. About the research overall: Underlying the TCR beta repertoires were sorted CD3+CD56+NKG2C+, CD3+CD56+NKG2C- and CD3+CD56-NKG2C+ T cells. Seven HCMV-seropositive donors and one seronegative donor made up the eight sequenced donors.

Reprocessing the 5' RACE reads, TCRdb reports a single entry for every CDR3 protein and omits DNA. The sample has about 150,000 distinct CDR3 sequences. Germline CDR1 reads MNHEY; CDR2 reads SMNVEV (reference sequence). The CDR3 is 15 amino acids. The chain links TRBV27 to TRBJ2-1. This TCR derives from a woman aged 50 to 65 in good health. Material for sequencing was blood T cells: a sorted CD56 or NKG2C T cell subset, CD4+ or CD8+ T cells, or bulk PBMC T cells (not recorded which). The chain's CDR3 is CASSSGTNAYNEQFF.